Sequencing of this TCR beta chain was carried out in a study of cytomegalovirus exposure and HLA in healthy donors (dated by TCRdb to 2016 to 2017). Background on the whole study: In an earlier analysis of 587 of the donors, about 270 Gb of sequence data and about 110 million unique TCR beta sequences from roughly 190 million T cells were reported. The number of donors typed differed by locus, with roughly 629-640 for A, B, C, DRB1 and DQB1, roughly 520 for DQA1, approximately 570 for DPA1, and under 490 for DPB1. An earlier analysis of about 600 of the donors used high-throughput TCR beta sequencing to judge whether each TCR beta V gene segment behaved as functional or pseudogenic. HLA typing included class I and class II loci at four-digit resolution. Of the roughly 400 genotyped donors, 75% to 85% were placed in the genetic ancestry cluster associated with self-reported Caucasian donors. Among roughly 400 genotyped donors of the cohort, an average of around 220,000 unique TCR beta nucleotide sequences was sequenced per donor, of which approximately 18% were non-productive. To study patterns of TCR occurrence, a later analysis re-analyzed previously published TCR beta repertoires from under 750 donors and added high-resolution HLA genotyping. Genome-wide SNP genotypes for about three fifths of the roughly 700 donors were used in a later genetic analysis, which treated that subset as a discovery cohort. The study profiled the T cell repertoires of under 850 subjects by immunosequencing and related them to cytomegalovirus serostatus. To predict cytomegalovirus infection status, the study combined high-throughput TCR immunosequencing, statistical association of individual TCRs with disease status, and machine learning. Alongside the repertoire data, information on donor age, sex, ethnicity and CMV serostatus was compiled. Every discovery cohort repertoire had been produced on one sequencing platform. The study aimed to test whether cataloging public T cell receptors could reveal signatures of past pathogen exposure. A separate validation cohort of some 130 different subjects was used in addition to the 666-subject first cohort. Around 320 gigabases of sequencing data and 70 million to 100 million unique TCR sequences were included in an early release covering under 650 HLA-typed donors. Rather than drawing on any new phenotypic data, the later analysis identified candidate immune exposures from TCR beta sequences and the way those sequences occurred across donors. Five DR-DQ haplotypes were handled as single units for association and clustering, since linkage in the cohort was strong.

The cohort comprised approximately 700 healthy bone marrow donors. At the time of sampling, every cohort member was nominally healthy, though immune exposures that went unrecorded were likely present. The donor tested CMV seronegative, placing the donor among the 352 seronegative members of the cohort. A peripheral blood sample was provided by each donor, and peripheral blood mononuclear cells were used for TCR beta sequencing. Genomic DNA extraction from the blood cell samples was performed with the Qiagen DNeasy Blood Extraction Kit. Study-wide conclusions, independent of this receptor: According to a later genetic analysis, donors in an Asian-associated ancestry cluster had fewer N-insertions in productive TCRs than the approximately 710-donor mean. Because HLA typing was missing for some donors at each locus, association tests included only the typed subset. Linkage disequilibrium might explain the correlated functional status among segregating V segments, but an unknown experimental factor could not be ruled out. A further reported finding was that TCR beta sequences accurately predicted the HLA-A and HLA-B alleles for most subjects in the first cohort. In a later analysis, HLA-associated TCR beta chains showed more clonal expansion and lower generation probabilities than non-associated chains that were equally common. The sequencing pipeline was judged likely to have produced a cluster of highly shared sequence variants as a technical artifact. Three of the identified cytomegalovirus-associated TCR beta chains were confirmed in vitro to be specific for cytomegalovirus antigens. The earlier analysis of nearly 600 of the donors excluded fewer than 20 rarely observed V segments, including chromosome 9 orphons, because counts were too low. Assigning TCR associations to individual alleles was difficult when HLA alleles, especially DR and DQ, strongly co-occurred. The classifier was reported to diagnose cytomegalovirus status with high specificity and sensitivity in both the original cohort and the validation cohort. Only TCR beta chains were sequenced in this cohort, and the absence of alpha or paired-chain data limited detectable features. Presence/absence analyses assumed roughly uniform sequencing depth across donors, an assumption that may not hold. In a later analysis, 16,951 TCR beta sequences were associated with specific HLA alleles at a false discovery rate of 0.05. According to a later analysis, most CMV-associated TCR beta chains appeared to be HLA-restricted, and the HLA associations seemed to be driven largely by CMV exposure. In a later analysis, the rate of TCR association differed among HLA loci, with DRB1 alleles having the most associated TCRs and HLA-C alleles having the fewest. The 87-base-pair reads could not distinguish some IMGT-functional V segments, including TRBV6-2 and TRBV6-3, so those segments were excluded. According to a later analysis, parvovirus B19, influenza, CMV and Epstein-Barr virus appeared linked to several top co-occurrence clusters. The authors suggested that the approach could potentially be extended to other disease states and immunological phenotypes. V-gene and J-gene trimming of TCR beta chains was associated with a missense DCLRE1C variant in a later genetic analysis, and the association was replicated in an independent cohort. Broadly in line with IMGT annotations, most TCR beta V segments showed up in productive rearrangements about 87% or about 30% of the time in an earlier analysis of under 700 of the donors. The study listed 164 TCR beta chains as associated with cytomegalovirus. Immune exposure information for the cohort was limited to CMV serostatus. Most TCR sequences were observed very rarely across donors, whereas some public TCRs were present in many individuals.

Including cysteine and phenylalanine, the CDR3 has 17 amino acids. CDR3 DNA is the only sequence kept; it has 51 bases, read in frame from the first base. V gives up 0 bases and J gives up 0 bases, and the segment between their germline ends measures 12 bases. CDR1 and CDR2, per the germline V gene, are LGHNA and YSLEER. A word on this clone: Its cognate antigen has yet to be identified. No much larger clone exists at a distance of one base, and base qualities are not known.

Library preparation used the immunoSEQ multiplex PCR assay. A mixture of 60 forward primers for TCR Vbeta segments and 13 reverse primers for TCR Jbeta segments was used in the multiplex PCR. The CDR3 region of rearranged TCR beta genes was amplified from genomic DNA by a multiplex PCR assay. The amplified TCR beta libraries were sequenced on the Illumina HiSeq System as 87-base-pair reads. The authors' analysis ran thus. A later analysis counted about 80 million unique TCR beta chains across the 650 to 800 repertoires, and 9 million to 14 million of these chains were shared by at least two donors. Raw reads were error-corrected and collapsed into unique sequences by a nearest-neighbor algorithm in which closely related sequences were merged to remove PCR and sequencing errors. Alignment of CDR3 sequences to IMGT reference sequences was used to assign V, D and J gene segments. For a sequence to be retained, at least a six-nucleotide match to both a V gene segment and a J gene segment was required. A rearrangement was called productive if the CDR3 had no stop codons and remained in frame with V and J, and every other rearrangement was called non-productive. CDR3 was defined according to IMGT convention as the region running from the second conserved V-encoded cysteine to the conserved J-encoded phenylalanine. In an earlier analysis of 500 to 650 of the donors, sequences lacking an unambiguous match to a single V gene segment were excluded. An earlier analysis of some 610 of the donors called V segments functional above 56.7% productive rearrangements and segregating when the between-donor standard deviation exceeded 5%. To diagnose cytomegalovirus status from the catalog of TCR beta chain sequences, a statistical classification framework was built. In a later analysis, TCR nucleotide sequences were compared against IMGT/GENE-DB human TR gene sequences so that V and J genes could be assigned. A later analysis assigned CDR3 sequences and most-parsimonious VDJ recombination scenarios with the TCRdist pipeline. A later analysis defined each TCR beta chain by its CDR3 amino acid sequence plus V-gene family, and excluded reads lacking a unique V-gene family. To address suspected cross-contamination and a sequencing artifact, a later analysis removed 550 to 750 highly shared, low-generation-probability nucleotide sequences. In a later analysis, a clonal expansion index for each public chain was calculated from normalized within-repertoire ranks of inferred template counts. Generation probabilities in a later analysis came from a VDJ recombination model fitted to out-of-frame rearrangements, and those results were checked against IGoR. In a later analysis, hypergeometric tests were used to score TCR-TCR, TCR-HLA and TCR-CMV co-occurrence, with a repertoire-size bias correction applied to TCR pairs. To estimate false discovery rates, a later analysis permuted the HLA or CMV assignments 20 times. In a later analysis, co-occurring TCRs were grouped using DBSCAN, and TCRdist sequence similarity was added for clustering within HLA-allele-positive subsets. Repertoires with fewer than 30,000 or more than 120,000 public chains were left out of co-occurrence clustering, as were a few repertoires with anomalous nucleotide sharing. Here the immuneACCESS table is served through TCRdb, limited to in-frame sequences with V and J called. Missing clones are a known gap in these copies; in checked studies unresolved V genes cover under half, and the rest lacks a known reason. The DNA was the basis for D and trimming; V, J and clone size are from that table. A total of about 67,000 clones appear in this sample, 65% to 70% of them only once. The top ten clonotypes cover approximately 2% of the sample.

The clonotype was recovered from a woman aged 25-40 years in good health and CMV-seronegative. The V and J genes are TRBV4-3 and TRBJ1-3; the D gene is perhaps TRBD1, on 6 matching bases. The sequenced sample was PBMCs. In nucleotides, the sequence is TGCGCCAGCAGCCAAGATTTCGGACAGTACTCTGGAAACACCATATATTTT. Its product reads: CASSQDFGQYSGNTIYF.